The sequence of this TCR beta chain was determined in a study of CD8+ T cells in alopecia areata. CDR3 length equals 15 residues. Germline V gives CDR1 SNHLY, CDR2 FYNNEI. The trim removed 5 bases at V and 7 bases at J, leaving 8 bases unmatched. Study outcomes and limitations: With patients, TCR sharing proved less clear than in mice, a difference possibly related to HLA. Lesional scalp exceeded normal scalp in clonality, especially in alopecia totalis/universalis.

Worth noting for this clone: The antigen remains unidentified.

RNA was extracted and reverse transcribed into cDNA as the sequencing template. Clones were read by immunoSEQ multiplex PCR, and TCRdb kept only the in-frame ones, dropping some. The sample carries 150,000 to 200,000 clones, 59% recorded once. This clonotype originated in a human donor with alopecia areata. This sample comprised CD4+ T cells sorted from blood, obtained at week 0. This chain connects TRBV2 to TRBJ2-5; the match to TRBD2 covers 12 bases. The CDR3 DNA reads TGTGCCAGCAGTCCCCGGACTAGCGGGGACGGGACCCAGTACTTC. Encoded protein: CASSPRTSGDGTQYF.